This entry features one TCR beta chain sequence. The data were taken from a study of Graves' ophthalmopathy and Graves' hyperthyroidism. In this cohort's terms, stable hyperthyroidism meant no ophthalmopathy by 18 months of follow-up. Using RNA transcripts, the TCR beta CDR3 regions were amplified. HTBI primers were employed in first-round RT-PCR, then a second-round multiplex PCR followed. TCRdb re-called the multiplex PCR reads with MiXCR, one entry per CDR3 protein. Of about 620,000 distinct CDR3 sequences in the sample, about 20% were seen once. Trimming took off 0 bases at V and 7 bases at J, with 18 bases between the two ends. CDR3 length: 16 amino acids. Germline V gives CDR1 DFQATT, CDR2 SNEGSKA (reference sequence).

Sequencing was done on a sample of peripheral blood. J is TRBJ2-2 and V is TRBV20-1; D possibly uses TRBD1 or TRBD2 (5 bases each). The clonotype comes from a woman between 18 and 30 years old with stable Graves' hyperthyroidism. Some clones in this sample may be carry-over from other donors' samples. CDR3 sequence (DNA): TGCAGTGCTAGAGATATCGGGAAGGGACCCTACGGGGAGCTGTTTTTT. Translation: CSARDIGKGPYGELFF.